Listed below are T cell receptor beta chains from one sample, sequenced in a study of blood T cells in healthy people across ages. TCRdb itself ran the 5' RACE reads through MiXCR, one entry per CDR3 protein. The sample contains about 830,000 distinct CDR3 sequences, 55% to 75% of which appear only once. Material for sequencing was blood. The receptors shown here come from a man aged 25-40 years in good health. Both conserved end residues are part of each CDR3. The D gene is left open where the match is weak. Size tells how often a clone was seen (once, few, many) or the class of an expanded clone, and some rows leave it out.

>TRBD2|.|TRBV5-1|TRBJ2-2
TGCGCCAGCAGCCTCACCCTAGCGGGAGGGAACACCGGGGAGCTGTTTTTT
CASSLTLAGGNTGELFF
>.|.|TRBV29-1|TRBJ1-5
TGCAGCGTTGTACAGGGAGGCAATCAGCCCCAGCATTTT
CSVVQGGNQPQHF
>.|.|TRBV12-3/TRBV12-4|TRBJ2-5
TGTGCCAGCAGTACCACCTACAGGGAACAGCAGTACTTC
CASSTTYREQQYF
>.|once|TRBV4-2|TRBJ1-1
TGTGCCAGCAGCCCTGGACGTCTGCAGGCTATCACTGAAGCTTTCTTT
CASSPGRLQAITEAFF
>TRBD2|few|TRBV28|TRBJ2-5
TGTGCCAGCAGTTTAGGGGCTAGCGGGAGCAAGACCCAGTACTTC
CASSLGASGSKTQYF
>TRBD1|many|TRBV2|TRBJ2-3
TGTGCCAGCACCTTCTTACAGGGGGTAATGGATACGCAGTATTTT
CASTFLQGVMDTQYF
>.|.|TRBV6-6|TRBJ2-7
TGTGCCAGCAGTGCGGCCGGATCTCGGGACGAGCAGTACTTC
CASSAAGSRDEQYF
>TRBD1|few|TRBV7-9|TRBJ1-2
TGTGCCAGCAGCCATGACGGGACAGGGTATGGCTACACCTTC
CASSHDGTGYGYTF
>.|.|TRBV4-3|TRBJ2-7
TGCGCCAGCAGCCAAGATGTGAGTCCTGCCTACGAGCAGTACTTC
CASSQDVSPAYEQYF
>.|few|TRBV5-1|TRBJ1-2
TGCGCCAGCAGCTTGGGAGGGGATCCCCCTGGCTACACCTTC
CASSLGGDPPGYTF
>TRBD2|.|TRBV12-3/TRBV12-4|TRBJ2-3
TGTGCCAGCAGTCTTAAAGCGGGAACGCGTACGCAGTATTTT
CASSLKAGTRTQYF
>.|.|TRBV29-1|TRBJ1-1
TGCAGCGTAGCGGAAACAAAAGGGGGGTACACTGAAGCTTTCTTT
CSVAETKGGYTEAFF
>.|few|TRBV3-1|TRBJ1-5
TGTGCCAGCAGCCCCACACCTAGCAATCAGCCCCAGCATTTT
CASSPTPSNQPQHF
>.|few|TRBV29-1|TRBJ2-5
TGCAGCGGGGGCCCAGAGTACCAAGAGACCCAGTACTTC
CSGGPEYQETQYF
>.|.|TRBV25-1|TRBJ2-1
TGTGCCAGCAGTGAAGGGGCAGCCCGAGGGGATGAGCAGTTCTTC
CASSEGAARGDEQFF
>.|.|TRBV12-3/TRBV12-4|TRBJ2-1
TGTGCCGGCAGTTTTAGGTGGCGGGTCCTCAATGAGCAGTTCTTC
CAGSFRWRVLNEQFF
>.|.|TRBV7-9|TRBJ1-2
TGTGCCAGCAGCCCCTTGACGGTACATAATTTTAATGGCTACACCTTC
CASSPLTVHNFNGYTF
>.|.|TRBV4-2|TRBJ1-6
TGTGCCGGCAGTAACCGGGACACCCTAAATTCACCCCTCCACTTT
CAGSNRDTLNSPLHF
>TRBD2|.|TRBV28|TRBJ2-3
TGTGCCAGCAGTTCCCCCGGGACTAGCGGAGCTGATACGCAGTATTTT
CASSSPGTSGADTQYF
>.|.|TRBV20-1|TRBJ1-1
TGCAGTGCCCTCCTGGGAGGTCGGAACACTGAAGCTTTCTTT
CSALLGGRNTEAFF